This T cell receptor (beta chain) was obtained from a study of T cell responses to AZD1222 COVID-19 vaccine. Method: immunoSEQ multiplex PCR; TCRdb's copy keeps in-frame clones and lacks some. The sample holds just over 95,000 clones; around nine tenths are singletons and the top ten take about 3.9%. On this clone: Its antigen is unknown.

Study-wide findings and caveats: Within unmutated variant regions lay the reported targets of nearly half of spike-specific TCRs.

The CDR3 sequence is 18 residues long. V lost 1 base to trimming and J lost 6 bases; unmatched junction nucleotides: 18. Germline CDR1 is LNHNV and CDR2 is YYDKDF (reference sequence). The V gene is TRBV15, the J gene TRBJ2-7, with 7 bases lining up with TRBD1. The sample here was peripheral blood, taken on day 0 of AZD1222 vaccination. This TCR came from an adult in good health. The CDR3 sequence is CATSRGQGTGLRRVEQYF. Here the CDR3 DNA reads TGTGCCACCAGCAGAGGACAGGGTACGGGTCTCCGAAGAGTCGAGCAGTACTTC. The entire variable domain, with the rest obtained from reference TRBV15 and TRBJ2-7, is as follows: DAMVIQNPRYQVTQFGKPVTLSCSQTLNHNVMYWYQQKSSQAPKLLFHYYDKDFNNEADTPDNFQSRRPNTSFCFLDIRSPGLGDTAMYLCATSRGQGTGLRRVEQYFGPGTRLTVT.